This T cell receptor beta chain stems from a study of blood T cell repertoires in COVID-19. Study-level information: The origin of the acute and convalescent COVID-19 samples was the United States, Italy and Spain.

Authors' data handling: Estimates of nucleated cell counts were drawn from the amplification of reference gene primers. The protocol was immunoSEQ multiplex PCR, while the TCRdb copy is restricted to in-frame clones and leaves out a portion. That table gives V, J and clone size, and the DNA gave D and trimming. The sample records around 250,000 clones, roughly 84% being singletons. The CDR3 is 15 amino acids. Between the trimmed V and J ends, which lost 5 bases and 4 bases, there was a span of 14 bases. Germline V CDR1 and CDR2: SEHNR, FQNEAQ (reference sequence). The chain carries TRBV7-9 and TRBJ2-2; D may be TRBD1 (5 bases). The receptor was derived from a woman in her thirties or forties who had recovered from COVID-19. Material: peripheral blood. The CDR3 DNA follows: TGTGCCAGCAGCCAGTACGACAGCTTCACCGGGGAGCTGTTTTTT. Translation: CASSQYDSFTGELFF.